These T cell receptor beta chains were read from a single sample in a study of identical twins. TCRdb redid the calling of the 5' RACE reads with MiXCR, one entry per CDR3 protein. Among around 670,000 distinct CDR3 sequences listed, around 6.1% were seen once. Sequenced sample: naive T cells sorted from blood. These receptors originate from a man aged 18 to 35 in good health. CDR3s include the opening cysteine and the closing phenylalanine or tryptophan. The order of the fields is J gene, V gene, clone size, D gene, CDR3 protein, CDR3 DNA. A D gene is named only where the DNA matches it firmly. Expanded clones are given a class, and other clones once, few, many or no size at all.

J: TRBJ2-5; V: TRBV29-1; size: many; D: .; CDR3: CSVAGGYAQETQYF; DNA: TGCAGCGTTGCGGGGGGCTACGCACAAGAGACCCAGTACTTC
J: TRBJ1-5; V: TRBV12-3/TRBV12-4; size: many; D: .; CDR3: CASSLSDGGNQPQHF; DNA: TGTGCCAGCAGTTTATCAGACGGGGGCAATCAGCCCCAGCATTTT
J: TRBJ1-1; V: TRBV5-1; size: many; D: .; CDR3: CASSLGNYRDGTEAFF; DNA: TGCGCCAGCAGCTTGGGGAATTACAGGGATGGCACTGAAGCTTTCTTT
J: TRBJ1-1; V: TRBV10-3; size: many; D: .; CDR3: CATSRGMNTEAFF; DNA: TGTGCCACGTCCCGGGGAATGAACACTGAAGCTTTCTTT
J: TRBJ2-1; V: TRBV10-3; size: .; D: TRBD2; CDR3: CAISDPSLSGGPYNEQFF; DNA: TGTGCCATCAGTGACCCCTCCCTTTCGGGAGGGCCCTACAATGAGCAGTTCTTC
J: TRBJ1-3; V: TRBV10-3; size: many; D: .; CDR3: CAISDSGNTIYF; DNA: TGTGCCATCAGTGATTCTGGAAACACCATATATTTT
J: TRBJ2-2; V: TRBV20-1; size: few; D: .; CDR3: CSATGRANTGELFF; DNA: TGCAGTGCTACGGGGAGAGCGAACACCGGGGAGCTGTTTTTT
J: TRBJ2-1; V: TRBV18; size: .; D: TRBD2; CDR3: CASSPPQGLALNEQFF; DNA: TGTGCCAGCTCACCACCGCAGGGACTAGCTTTAAATGAGCAGTTCTTC
J: TRBJ2-1; V: TRBV25-1; size: many; D: .; CDR3: CASGTPWGDNEQFF; DNA: TGTGCCAGCGGGACTCCTTGGGGGGACAATGAGCAGTTCTTC
J: TRBJ2-1; V: TRBV6-2/TRBV6-3; size: many; D: .; CDR3: CASSNRRGGQFF; DNA: TGTGCCAGCAGTAACAGACGCGGCGGGCAGTTCTTC
J: TRBJ2-5; V: TRBV6-1; size: few; D: .; CDR3: CASRRDVTPQETQYF; DNA: TGTGCCAGCAGGAGGGACGTCACGCCTCAAGAGACCCAGTACTTC
J: TRBJ2-7; V: TRBV15; size: .; D: .; CDR3: CATSNPTASYEQYF; DNA: TGTGCCACCAGCAACCCGACAGCCTCCTACGAGCAGTACTTC
J: TRBJ2-3; V: TRBV24-1; size: .; D: TRBD2; CDR3: CATSDQLAGTQYF; DNA: TGTGCCACCAGTGATCAACTAGCGGGGACGCAGTATTTT
J: TRBJ2-3; V: TRBV4-3; size: many; D: .; CDR3: CASSQGLPKVTDTQYF; DNA: TGCGCCAGCAGCCAAGGTCTCCCCAAAGTCACAGATACGCAGTATTTT
J: TRBJ2-1; V: TRBV20-1; size: .; D: TRBD2; CDR3: CSASSPGTRVYNEQFF; DNA: TGCAGTGCTAGTTCCCCCGGGACTAGGGTGTACAATGAGCAGTTCTTC
J: TRBJ1-2; V: TRBV3-1; size: few; D: .; CDR3: CASSQVRRPHYGYTF; DNA: TGTGCCAGCAGCCAAGTGCGGCGCCCCCACTATGGCTACACCTTC
J: TRBJ2-2; V: TRBV21-1; size: .; D: .; CDR3: CASSTRENGELFF; DNA: TGTGCCAGCAGCACAAGGGAAAACGGGGAGCTGTTTTTT
J: TRBJ1-3; V: TRBV5-3; size: .; D: TRBD1; CDR3: CARSGKTGAYSGNTIYF; DNA: TGTGCCAGAAGCGGAAAGACAGGGGCGTACTCTGGAAACACCATATATTTT
J: TRBJ2-3; V: TRBV12-3/TRBV12-4; size: many; D: .; CDR3: CASTSPGDGTDTQYF; DNA: TGTGCCAGCACCTCTCCAGGGGATGGCACAGATACGCAGTATTTT
J: TRBJ2-1; V: TRBV5-1; size: .; D: .; CDR3: CASSLVPNNEQFF; DNA: TGCGCCAGCAGCTTGGTCCCGAACAATGAGCAGTTCTTC
J: TRBJ1-1; V: TRBV6-1; size: many; D: .; CDR3: CASCGWTNTEAFF; DNA: TGTGCCAGCTGCGGTTGGACGAACACTGAAGCTTTCTTT
J: TRBJ2-7; V: TRBV28; size: .; D: .; CDR3: CASSARGRLTYEQYF; DNA: TGTGCCAGCAGTGCCCGGGGGAGGCTAACCTACGAGCAGTACTTC
J: TRBJ2-7; V: TRBV5-1; size: few; D: TRBD1; CDR3: CASSPTTGAPYEQYF; DNA: TGCGCCAGCAGCCCAACGACAGGGGCACCCTACGAGCAGTACTTC
J: TRBJ2-3; V: TRBV7-9; size: many; D: .; CDR3: CASSAGLDTQYF; DNA: TGTGCCAGCAGCGCCGGCCTAGATACGCAGTATTTT
J: TRBJ2-3; V: TRBV24-1; size: .; D: .; CDR3: CATSDSSFLDTQYF; DNA: TGTGCCACCAGTGATAGTAGCTTCCTGGATACGCAGTATTTT
J: TRBJ1-1; V: TRBV4-1; size: many; D: .; CDR3: CASSQVYTGEAFF; DNA: TGCGCCAGCAGCCAAGTTTATACCGGGGAAGCTTTCTTT
J: TRBJ2-1; V: TRBV7-9; size: many; D: TRBD2; CDR3: CASSSGSNEQFF; DNA: TGTGCCAGCAGCAGCGGGAGTAATGAGCAGTTCTTC